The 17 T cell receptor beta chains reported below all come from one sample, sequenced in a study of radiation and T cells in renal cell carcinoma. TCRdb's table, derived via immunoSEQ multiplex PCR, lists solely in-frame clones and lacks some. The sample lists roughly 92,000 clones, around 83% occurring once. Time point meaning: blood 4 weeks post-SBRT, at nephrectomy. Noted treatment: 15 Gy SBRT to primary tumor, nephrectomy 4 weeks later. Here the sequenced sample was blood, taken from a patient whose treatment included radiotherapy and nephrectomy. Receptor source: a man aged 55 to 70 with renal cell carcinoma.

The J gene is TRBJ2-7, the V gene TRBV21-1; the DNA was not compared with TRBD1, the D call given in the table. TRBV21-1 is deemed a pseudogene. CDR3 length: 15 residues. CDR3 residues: CASSNAGLISYEQYF. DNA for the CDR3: TGTGCCAGCAGCAATGCAGGGTTAATTTCCTACGAGCAGTACTTC.

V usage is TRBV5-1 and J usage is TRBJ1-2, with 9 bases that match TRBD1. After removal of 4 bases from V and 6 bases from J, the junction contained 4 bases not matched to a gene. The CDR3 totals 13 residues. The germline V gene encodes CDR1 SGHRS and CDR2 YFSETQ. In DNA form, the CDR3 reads TGCGCCAGCAGCCCGACAGGGGGGAATGGCTACACCTTC. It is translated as CASSPTGGNGYTF.

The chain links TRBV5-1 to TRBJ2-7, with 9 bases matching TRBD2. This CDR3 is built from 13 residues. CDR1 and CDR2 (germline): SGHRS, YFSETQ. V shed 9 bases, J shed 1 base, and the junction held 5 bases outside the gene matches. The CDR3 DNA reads TGCGCCACCAGGGCGGGAGGGTCCTACGAGCAGTACTTC. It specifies CATRAGGSYEQYF.

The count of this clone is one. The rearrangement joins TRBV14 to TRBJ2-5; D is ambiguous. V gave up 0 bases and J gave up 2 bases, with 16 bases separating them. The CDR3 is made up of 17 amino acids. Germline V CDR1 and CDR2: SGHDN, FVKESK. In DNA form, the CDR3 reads TGTGCCAGCAGCCAAGACGTAGTTACGGGTGGGCAAGAGACCCAGTACTTC. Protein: CASSQDVVTGGQETQYF.

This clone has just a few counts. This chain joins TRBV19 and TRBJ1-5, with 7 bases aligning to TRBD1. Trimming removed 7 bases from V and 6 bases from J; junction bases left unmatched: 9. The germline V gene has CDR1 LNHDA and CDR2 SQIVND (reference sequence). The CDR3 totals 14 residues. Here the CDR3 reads CASKWTGDSQPQHF. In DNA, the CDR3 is TGTGCCAGTAAGTGGACAGGCGATTCTCAGCCCCAGCATTTT.

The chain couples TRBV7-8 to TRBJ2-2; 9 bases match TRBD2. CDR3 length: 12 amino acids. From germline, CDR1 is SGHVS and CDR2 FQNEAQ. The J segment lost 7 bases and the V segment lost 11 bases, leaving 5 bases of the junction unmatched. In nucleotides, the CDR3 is TGTGCCGGACCTAGCGGGAACGGGGAGCTGTTTTTT. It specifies CAGPSGNGELFF. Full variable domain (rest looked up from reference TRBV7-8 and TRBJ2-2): GAGVSQSPRYKVAKRGQDVALRCDPISGHVSLFWYQQALGQGPEFLTYFQNEAQLDKSGLPSDRFFAERPEGSVSTLKIQRTQQEDSAVYLCAGPSGNGELFFGEGSRLTVL.

The CDR3, as DNA: TGTGCCAGCTCACCTATAGCGGGAGGGCTTTACAATGAGCAGTTCTTC. Protein product: CASSPIAGGLYNEQFF. The J gene is TRBJ2-1, the V gene TRBV18, with TRBD2 identical over 11 bases. Germline CDR1 and CDR2: KGHSH and LQKENI. This CDR3 is built from 16 residues. V dropped 3 bases and J dropped 4; count of bases not matched to a gene: 5.

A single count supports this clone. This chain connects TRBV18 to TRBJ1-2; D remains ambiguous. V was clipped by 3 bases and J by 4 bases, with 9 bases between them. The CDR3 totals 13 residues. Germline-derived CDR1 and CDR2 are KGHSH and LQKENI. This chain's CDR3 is CASSPTIGYGYTF. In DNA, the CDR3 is TGTGCCAGCTCACCTACAATAGGCTATGGCTACACCTTC.

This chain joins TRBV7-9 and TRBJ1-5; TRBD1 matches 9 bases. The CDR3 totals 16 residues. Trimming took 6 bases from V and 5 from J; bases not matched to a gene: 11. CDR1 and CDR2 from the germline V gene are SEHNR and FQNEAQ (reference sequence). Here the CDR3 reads CASSSPGTGIHQPQHF. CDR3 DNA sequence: TGTGCCAGCAGTAGTCCCGGGACAGGGATTCATCAGCCCCAGCATTTT.

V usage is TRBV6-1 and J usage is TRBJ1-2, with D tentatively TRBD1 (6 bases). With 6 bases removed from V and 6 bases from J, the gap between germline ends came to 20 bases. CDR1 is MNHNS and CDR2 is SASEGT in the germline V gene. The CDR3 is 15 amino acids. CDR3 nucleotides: TGTGCCAGCAGGGCGGGGGGCGAGGGGTTAGATGGCTACACCTTC. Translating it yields CASRAGGEGLDGYTF.

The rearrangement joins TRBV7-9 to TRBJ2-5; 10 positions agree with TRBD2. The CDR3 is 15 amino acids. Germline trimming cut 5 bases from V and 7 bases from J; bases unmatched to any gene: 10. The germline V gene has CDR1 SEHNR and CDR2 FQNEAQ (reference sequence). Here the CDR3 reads CASSPGTSEAATQYF. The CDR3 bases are TGTGCCAGCAGCCCCGGGACTAGCGAGGCGGCGACCCAGTACTTC.

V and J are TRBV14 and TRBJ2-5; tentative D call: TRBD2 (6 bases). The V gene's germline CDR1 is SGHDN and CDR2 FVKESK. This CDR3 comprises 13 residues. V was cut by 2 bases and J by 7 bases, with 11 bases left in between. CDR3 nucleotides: TGTGCCAGCAGCCAAATTCGGGGAGGGACCCAGTACTTC. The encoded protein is CASSQIRGGTQYF. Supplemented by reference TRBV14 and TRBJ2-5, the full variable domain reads EAGVTQFPSHSVIEKGQTVTLRCDPISGHDNLYWYRRVMGKEIKFLLHFVKESKQDESGMPNNRFLAERTGGTYSTLKVQPAELEDSGVYFCASSQIRGGTQYFGPGTRLLVL.

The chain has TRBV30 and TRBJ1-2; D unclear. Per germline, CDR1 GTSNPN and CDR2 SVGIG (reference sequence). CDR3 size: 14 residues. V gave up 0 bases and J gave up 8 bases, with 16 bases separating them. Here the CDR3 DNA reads TGTGCCTGGAGTGTAGGGAGTCACCCGACCGGCTACACCTTC. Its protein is CAWSVGSHPTGYTF.

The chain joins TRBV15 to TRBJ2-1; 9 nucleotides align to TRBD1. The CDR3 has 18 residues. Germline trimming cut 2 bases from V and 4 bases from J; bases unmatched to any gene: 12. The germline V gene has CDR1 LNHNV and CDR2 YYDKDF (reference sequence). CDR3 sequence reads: CATSRTGTGMLRYNEQFF. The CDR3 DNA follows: TGTGCCACCAGCAGAACCGGGACAGGGATGCTACGATACAATGAGCAGTTCTTC. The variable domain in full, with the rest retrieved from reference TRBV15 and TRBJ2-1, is DAMVIQNPRYQVTQFGKPVTLSCSQTLNHNVMYWYQQKSSQAPKLLFHYYDKDFNNEADTPDNFQSRRPNTSFCFLDIRSPGLGDTAMYLCATSRTGTGMLRYNEQFFGPGTRLTVL.

The CDR3 spells CAWRAGTTANYGYTF. The CDR3 DNA reads TGTGCCTGGAGGGCCGGGACAACGGCCAACTATGGCTACACCTTC. This sequence joins TRBV30 and TRBJ1-2; D possibly corresponds to TRBD1 (6 bases). The CDR3 sequence is 15 residues long. Germline V CDR1 and CDR2: GTSNPN, SVGIG (reference sequence). V was shortened by 3 bases and J by 2 bases, with 16 bases between the two germline ends. Looking up the rest from reference TRBV30 and TRBJ1-2 gives the full variable domain: SQTIHQWPATLVQPVGSPLSLECTVEGTSNPNLYWYRQAAGRGLQLLFYSVGIGQISSEVPQNLSASRPQDRQFILSSKKLLLSDSGFYLCAWRAGTTANYGYTFGSGTRLTVV.

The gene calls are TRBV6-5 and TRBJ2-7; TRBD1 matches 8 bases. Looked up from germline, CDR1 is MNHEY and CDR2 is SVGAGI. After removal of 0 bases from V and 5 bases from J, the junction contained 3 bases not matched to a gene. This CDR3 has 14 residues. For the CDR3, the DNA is TGTGCCAGCAGTTACTCGCCAGGGGGCAACGAGCAGTACTTC. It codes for CASSYSPGGNEQYF.

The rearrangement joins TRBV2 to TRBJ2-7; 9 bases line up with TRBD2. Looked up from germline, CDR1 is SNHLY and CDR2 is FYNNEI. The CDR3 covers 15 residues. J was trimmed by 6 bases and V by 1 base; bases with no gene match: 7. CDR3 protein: CASSEGGRAAGEQYF. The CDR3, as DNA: TGTGCCAGCAGTGAAGGCGGGAGGGCCGCAGGCGAGCAGTACTTC.